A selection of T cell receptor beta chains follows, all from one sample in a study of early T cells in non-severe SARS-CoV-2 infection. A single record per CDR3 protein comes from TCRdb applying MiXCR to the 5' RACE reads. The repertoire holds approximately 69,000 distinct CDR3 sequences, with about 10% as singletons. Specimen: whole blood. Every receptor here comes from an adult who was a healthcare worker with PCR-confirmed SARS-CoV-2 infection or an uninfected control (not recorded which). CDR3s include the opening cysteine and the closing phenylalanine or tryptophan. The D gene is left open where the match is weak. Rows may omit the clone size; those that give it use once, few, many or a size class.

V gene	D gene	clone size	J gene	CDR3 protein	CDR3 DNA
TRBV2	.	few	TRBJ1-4	CASTRSGINEKLFF	TGTGCCAGCACTAGATCAGGGATTAATGAAAAACTGTTTTTT
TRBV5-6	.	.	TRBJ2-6	CASSFRASGANVLTF	TGTGCCAGCAGCTTCAGGGCCTCTGGGGCCAACGTCCTGACTTTC
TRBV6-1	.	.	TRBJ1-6	CASSVWGRHSPLHF	TGTGCCAGCAGTGTGTGGGGCAGGCATTCACCCCTCCACTTT
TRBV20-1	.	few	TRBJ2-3	CSARLHNTDTQYF	TGCAGTGCTAGACTCCATAACACAGATACGCAGTATTTT
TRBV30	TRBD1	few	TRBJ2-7	CAWSEGAFYEQYF	TGTGCCTGGAGTGAGGGGGCATTCTACGAGCAGTACTTC
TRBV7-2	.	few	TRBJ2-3	CASSLFPGIDTQYF	TGTGCCAGCAGCTTATTCCCGGGGATAGATACGCAGTATTTT
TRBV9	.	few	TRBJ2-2	CASSVVGGFGGELFF	TGTGCCAGCAGCGTAGTAGGAGGGTTTGGCGGGGAGCTGTTTTTT
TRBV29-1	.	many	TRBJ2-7	CSVGRNSYEQYF	TGCAGTGTCGGCAGAAACTCCTACGAGCAGTACTTC
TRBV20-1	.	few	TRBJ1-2	CSARGNPKGTIGYTF	TGCAGTGCTAGAGGGAACCCAAAAGGGACTATTGGCTACACCTTC
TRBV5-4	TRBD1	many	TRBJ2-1	CASRDRAYNEQFF	TGTGCCAGCAGGGACAGGGCGTACAATGAGCAGTTCTTC
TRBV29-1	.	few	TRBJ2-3	CSADGRIPDTQYF	TGCAGCGCCGACGGGAGAATCCCAGATACGCAGTATTTT
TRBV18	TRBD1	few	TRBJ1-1	CASSAGQGANTEAFF	TGTGCCAGCTCAGCGGGACAGGGCGCGAACACTGAAGCTTTCTTT
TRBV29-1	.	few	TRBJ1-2	CSVTGTWYGYTF	TGCAGCGTGACCGGGACTTGGTATGGCTACACCTTC
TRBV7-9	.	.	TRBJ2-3	CASSLGMGPDTDTQYF	TGTGCCAGCAGCTTAGGTATGGGGCCAGACACAGATACGCAGTATTTT
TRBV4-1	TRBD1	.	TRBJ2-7	CASSQDTGTGLEQYF	TGCGCCAGCAGCCAAGACACCGGGACAGGTCTCGAGCAGTACTTC
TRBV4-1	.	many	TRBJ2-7	CASSTDRNSYEQYF	TGCGCCAGCAGCACCGACCGGAACTCCTACGAGCAGTACTTC
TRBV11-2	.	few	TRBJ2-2	CASKSASRFTGELFF	TGTGCCAGCAAGTCGGCTAGCCGGTTCACCGGGGAGCTGTTTTTT
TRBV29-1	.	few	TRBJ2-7	CSVTTRDLTTYEQYF	TGCAGCGTAACCACACGGGACTTAACGACCTACGAGCAGTACTTC
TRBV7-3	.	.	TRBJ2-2	CASSLMPSDLSGELFF	TGTGCCAGCAGCTTAATGCCGTCGGATTTGTCCGGGGAGCTGTTTTTT
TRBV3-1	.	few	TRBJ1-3	CASSQELGNTIYF	TGTGCCAGCAGCCAAGAACTCGGAAACACCATATATTTT
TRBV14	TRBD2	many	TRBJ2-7	CASSQAGGGSYEQYF	TGTGCCAGCAGCCAAGCCGGGGGGGGCTCCTACGAGCAGTACTTC
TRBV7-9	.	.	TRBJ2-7	CASRNIQNEQYF	TGTGCCAGCAGGAACATCCAAAACGAGCAGTACTTC
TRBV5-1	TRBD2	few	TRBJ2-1	CASSLAGGPGEQFF	TGCGCCAGCAGCTTGGCGGGGGGGCCGGGTGAGCAGTTCTTC
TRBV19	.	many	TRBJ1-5	CASSIARNSNQPQHF	TGTGCCAGTAGTATAGCCAGAAATAGCAATCAGCCCCAGCATTTT
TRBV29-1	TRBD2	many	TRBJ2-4	CSVEGQGGDIQYF	TGCAGCGTTGAAGGGCAGGGAGGGGACATTCAGTACTTC
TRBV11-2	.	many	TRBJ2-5	CASSLIRRKTQYF	TGTGCCAGCAGCTTAATACGTAGGAAGACCCAGTACTTC
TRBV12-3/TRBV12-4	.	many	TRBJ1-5	CASSLAGSQPQHF	TGTGCCAGCAGTTTAGCAGGGAGTCAGCCCCAGCATTTT
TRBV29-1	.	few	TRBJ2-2	CSVARTANTGELFF	TGCAGCGTTGCGAGGACAGCAAACACCGGGGAGCTGTTTTTT
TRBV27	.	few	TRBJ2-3	CASSSTWVVGTDTQYF	TGTGCCAGCAGCTCTACTTGGGTGGTCGGCACAGATACGCAGTATTTT
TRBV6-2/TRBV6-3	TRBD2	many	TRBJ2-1	CASSPNSGGNEQFF	TGTGCCAGCAGCCCGAATAGCGGGGGGAATGAGCAGTTCTTC
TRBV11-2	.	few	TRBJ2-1	CASSLELGDEQFF	TGTGCCAGCAGCTTAGAACTTGGGGATGAGCAGTTCTTC
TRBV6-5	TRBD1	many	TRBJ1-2	CASSQTGPNYGYTF	TGTGCCAGCAGCCAGACAGGGCCTAACTATGGCTACACCTTC
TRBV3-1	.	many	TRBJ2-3	CASSRLRRDTQYF	TGTGCCAGCAGCCGGCTACGGCGTGATACGCAGTATTTT
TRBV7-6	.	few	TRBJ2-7	CASSLVSAGYEQYF	TGTGCCAGCAGCTTAGTTAGCGCCGGGTACGAGCAGTACTTC
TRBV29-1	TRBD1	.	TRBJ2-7	CSVDRGYEQYF	TGCAGCGTGGACAGGGGCTACGAGCAGTACTTC
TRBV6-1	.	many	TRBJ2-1	CASSERWGEFF	TGTGCCAGCAGTGAACGGTGGGGGGAGTTCTTC
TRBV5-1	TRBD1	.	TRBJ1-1	CASSGGQGYTEAFF	TGCGCCAGCAGCGGGGGACAGGGGTACACTGAAGCTTTCTTT
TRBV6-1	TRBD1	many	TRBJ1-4	CASSATRQGAEKLFF	TGTGCCAGCAGTGCCACCAGACAGGGCGCTGAAAAACTGTTTTTT
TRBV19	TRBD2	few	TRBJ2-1	CASSMSGVDYNEQFF	TGTGCCAGTAGTATGAGCGGGGTCGACTACAATGAGCAGTTCTTC
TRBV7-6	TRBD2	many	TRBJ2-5	CASSFSTSGGETQYF	TGTGCCAGCAGCTTCTCGACTAGCGGGGGAGAGACCCAGTACTTC
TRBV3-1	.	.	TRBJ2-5	CATQPPTEETQYF	TGTGCCACCCAACCCCCGACGGAAGAGACCCAGTACTTC
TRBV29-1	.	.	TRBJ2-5	CSVGQGETQYF	TGCAGCGTTGGGCAGGGAGAGACCCAGTACTTC
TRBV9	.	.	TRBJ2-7	CASSVGALPYEQYF	TGTGCCAGCAGCGTAGGGGCCCTTCCCTACGAGCAGTACTTC
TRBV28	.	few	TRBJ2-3	CASGRPGTQYF	TGTGCCTCTGGTAGGCCGGGTACGCAGTATTTT
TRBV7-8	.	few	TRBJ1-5	CASSLDFGESNQPQHF	TGTGCCAGCAGCTTAGATTTCGGGGAATCCAATCAGCCCCAGCATTTT
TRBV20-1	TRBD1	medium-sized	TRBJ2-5	CSARPQDREVSQYF	TGCAGTGCTAGACCCCAGGACAGGGAAGTTTCCCAGTACTTC